One and the same sample provided the 6 T cell receptor beta chains below, sequenced in a study of response to subunit inactivated influenza vaccine. TCRdb recomputed calls from the RT-PCR reads with MiXCR, one row per CDR3 protein. The data show 650,000 or so distinct CDR3 sequences, with about 15% seen just once and roughly 7.6% held by the top ten. The sequences come from PBMCs from blood, collected approximately 15 days before vaccination. These receptor sequences come from a man aged 50-59 years who received an inactivated influenza vaccine.

There are a few counts of this clonotype. The V call is TRBV29-1, the J call TRBJ2-1, with 8 bases that match TRBD2. V shed 6 bases, J shed 8 bases, and the junction held 15 bases outside the gene matches. Germline V lookup: CDR1 SQVTM, CDR2 ANQGSEA. The CDR3 consists of 15 residues. The CDR3 reads CSVGRAGVLIHEQFF. The CDR3 bases are TGCAGCGTAGGAAGAGCGGGAGTTTTAATCCATGAGCAGTTCTTC.

This chain uses TRBV6-1 with TRBJ2-5; tentative D call: TRBD1 (7 bases). The CDR3 has 15 residues. The V and J ends lost 7 bases and 0 bases respectively, with 15 bases between them. Germline CDR1 and CDR2: MNHNS and SASEGT. This chain's CDR3 is CASTFGGQYQETQYF. In nucleotides, the CDR3 is TGTGCCAGCACCTTCGGGGGACAGTACCAAGAGACCCAGTACTTC.

This clonotype was seen repeatedly, ten times or more. The chain combines TRBV5-1 with TRBJ1-2; a weak D match, TRBD1 (6 bases). V lost 2 bases to trimming and J lost 6 bases, with 11 bases between them. Germline assignment: CDR1 SGHRS and CDR2 YFSETQ. This CDR3 is 13 amino acids long. Here the CDR3 reads CASSFAGEDGYTF. The CDR3 coding sequence is TGCGCCAGCAGCTTCGCAGGGGAGGATGGCTACACCTTC.

V usage is TRBV5-1 and J usage is TRBJ2-7; D ambiguous. V lost 4 bases and J 5 bases, leaving 10 bases between the germline ends. This CDR3 comprises 12 residues. The germline CDR1 and CDR2 sequences are SGHRS and YFSETQ. The CDR3, as DNA: TGCGCCAGCAGCCCTGCTTTCGACGAGCAGTACTTC. Translation gives CASSPAFDEQYF. The full variable domain, with the rest looked up from reference TRBV5-1 and TRBJ2-7, is KAGVTQTPRYLIKTRGQQVTLSCSPISGHRSVSWYQQTPGQGLQFLFEYFSETQRNKGNFPGRFSGRQFSNSRSEMNVSTLELGDSALYLCASSPAFDEQYFGPGTRLTVT.

In this sample, this clonotype turned up a few times. The chain joins TRBV7-2 to TRBJ2-3; the match to TRBD2 covers 7 bases. The V and J ends lost 1 base and 3 bases, in that order; junction bases with no gene match: 4. The CDR3 totals 15 residues. Germline V lookup: CDR1 SGHTA, CDR2 FQGNSA. The CDR3 sequence is CASSLGGSGTDTQYF. The CDR3 region has the DNA TGTGCCAGCAGCTTAGGCGGGAGTGGTACAGATACGCAGTATTTT.

CDR3 sequence (DNA): TGTGCCAGCAGTTTACCCCAGGGGGCTGCTAATGAAAAACTGTTTTTT. It encodes CASSLPQGAANEKLFF. This rearrangement joins TRBV28 to TRBJ1-4; 8 nucleotides line up with TRBD1. The CDR3 is made up of 16 amino acids. V lost 2 bases and J lost 3; bases outside the gene matches: 5. Germline V gene sequence: CDR1 MDHEN, CDR2 SYDVKM. The whole variable domain, remainder taken from reference TRBV28 and TRBJ1-4, is DVKVTQSSRYLVKRTGEKVFLECVQDMDHENMFWYRQDPGLGLRLIYFSYDVKMKEKGDIPEGYSVSREKKERFSLILESASTNQTSMYLCASSLPQGAANEKLFFGSGTQLSVL.